Shown below are 17 T cell receptor beta chains from a single sample sequenced in a study of blood T cell repertoires in COVID-19. TCRdb's copy holds only in-frame clones and misses some; the assay was immunoSEQ multiplex PCR. The table includes roughly 230,000 clones, 80% to 90% detected once. Material for sequencing was PBMCs or T cells enriched from blood (not recorded which). The receptors originated from a woman aged 45-65 years who had been exposed to COVID-19.

This sequence joins TRBV7-9 and TRBJ1-2, with 10 positions matching TRBD1. V lost 4 bases and J lost 8; bases outside the gene matches: 7. Germline V gene lookup returns CDR1 SEHNR and CDR2 FQNEAQ (reference sequence). CDR3 length equals 14 residues. CDR3 nucleotides: TGTGCCAGCAGCTATCGGGACAGGGGATGGGGCTACACCTTC. Its translation: CASSYRDRGWGYTF. The complete variable domain, with remaining parts taken from reference TRBV7-9 and TRBJ1-2, reads DTGVSQNPRHKITKRGQNVTFRCDPISEHNRLYWYRQTLGQGPEFLTYFQNEAQLEKSRLLSDRFSAERPKGSFSTLEIQRTEQGDSAMYLCASSYRDRGWGYTFGSGTRLTVV.

The gene calls are TRBV12-3 or TRBV12-4 and TRBJ1-1; a weak D match, TRBD1 (5 bases). CDR3 length: 13 residues. V shed 3 bases and J shed 5 bases, with 10 bases lying between them. CDR3 nucleotides: TGTGCCAGCAGTTTTTCAGGGAAAACTGAAGCTTTCTTT. Translation: CASSFSGKTEAFF.

The chain uses TRBV2 and TRBJ2-2; the D gene is possibly TRBD1 (6 bases). Trimming shortened V by 2 bases and J by 5 bases, and 9 bases separated the two germline ends. Germline-derived CDR1 and CDR2 are SNHLY and FYNNEI. CDR3 size: 14 residues. The CDR3 here is CASSETGITGELFF. CDR3 DNA: TGTGCCAGCAGTGAAACAGGGATAACCGGGGAGCTGTTTTTT.

The genes are TRBV15 and TRBJ2-1; a weak D match, TRBD2 (6 bases). Germline CDR1 is LNHNV and CDR2 is YYDKDF (reference sequence). This CDR3 has 16 residues. The V gene lost 1 base and the J gene lost 2 bases, with 12 bases spanning the gap. The CDR3 here is CATSRGAGGTYNEQFF. For the CDR3, the DNA is TGTGCCACCAGCAGAGGGGCTGGGGGGACCTACAATGAGCAGTTCTTC.

This chain connects TRBV29-1 to TRBJ1-4; unclear D gene. Trimming removed 3 bases from V and 4 bases from J, with 3 bases in between. Germline CDR1 is SQVTM and CDR2 is ANQGSEA. This CDR3 is 11 amino acids long. CDR3 DNA sequence: TGCAGCGTTGAGCGTAATGAAAAACTGTTTTTT. Its protein product is CSVERNEKLFF.

This clone was seen just once. The chain recombines TRBV3-1 (or the pseudogene TRBV3-2) with TRBJ2-5; 10 bases agree with TRBD2. This CDR3 region has 14 residues. Looked up from germline, CDR1 is LGHDT and CDR2 is YNNKEL (reference sequence). The junction had 4 bases not matched to a gene; V was cut back by 4 bases and J by 5 bases. Here the CDR3 DNA reads TGTGCCAGCAGCCCTAGCGGGGGAGGGGAGACCCAGTACTTC. Translation gives CASSPSGGGETQYF.

With regard to this clone: An end of the junction differs from the germline gene, which may be a read error. The CDR3 DNA is TGCAGCGCCAAGACAGGGGTCTCCTCCGAGCAGTACTTC. It is translated as CSAKTGVSSEQYF. The V call is TRBV29-1, the J call TRBJ2-7; 8 bases match TRBD1. The germline V gene encodes CDR1 SQVTM and CDR2 ANQGSEA. The CDR3 length is 13 residues.

CDR3: CASSRAGSLSTEAFF. The CDR3 DNA follows: TGTGCCAGCTCAAGGGCAGGGTCGTTGAGCACTGAAGCTTTCTTT. This chain connects TRBV18 to TRBJ1-1; TRBD1 is a possible D gene (5 bases). Germline CDR1 is KGHSH and CDR2 is LQKENI. The CDR3 totals 15 residues. The V end lost 5 bases, the J end lost 4 bases, and 17 bases lay between the germline ends.

V gene TRBV2 combines with J gene TRBJ2-1; 12 bases agree with TRBD2. V gave up 3 bases and J gave up 8 bases; unmatched junction bases: 5. The germline V gene encodes CDR1 SNHLY and CDR2 FYNNEI. The CDR3 length is 15 residues. CDR3 coding DNA: TGTGCCAGCAGTGAGACTAGCGGGGGTAGACATGAGCAGTTCTTC. Its protein product is CASSETSGGRHEQFF.

This clone has just one count. The genes are TRBV28 and TRBJ1-1; tentatively, D is TRBD1 (5 bases). Germline-derived CDR1 and CDR2 are MDHEN and SYDVKM. This CDR3 has 16 amino acids. Trimming left V 5 bases short and J 0 bases short, with 16 bases between. CDR3 DNA sequence: TGTGCCAGCAGTCCCCCCAACAGGCTCTTGAACACTGAAGCTTTCTTT. Translating gives CASSPPNRLLNTEAFF.

The chain joins TRBV29-1 to TRBJ1-1, with D maybe TRBD1 (5 bases). V dropped 6 bases and J dropped 5 bases, with 13 bases sitting between them. The length of the CDR3 is 12 residues. The germline V gene encodes CDR1 SQVTM and CDR2 ANQGSEA. The CDR3 sequence is CSVARAGTEAFF. CDR3 nucleotide sequence: TGCAGCGTCGCCCGCGCAGGGACTGAAGCTTTCTTT. Complete variable domain (other parts from reference TRBV29-1 and TRBJ1-1): SAVISQKPSRDICQRGTSLTIQCQVDSQVTMMFWYRQQPGQSLTLIATANQGSEATYESGFVIDKFPISRPNLTFSTLTVSNMSPEDSSIYLCSVARAGTEAFFGQGTRLTVV.

This rearrangement joins TRBV10-2 to TRBJ1-1; D unresolved. Germline V gene data show CDR1 as WSHSY and CDR2 as SAAADI. V dropped 6 bases and J dropped 1 base, with 9 bases sitting between them. The length of the CDR3 is 13 residues. CDR3 sequence: CASRAARNTEAFF. The CDR3 coding sequence is TGCGCCAGCAGGGCAGCTAGGAACACTGAAGCTTTCTTT.

The rearrangement joins TRBV6-5 to TRBJ2-1, with 12 bases matching TRBD2. J was trimmed by 5 bases and V by 4 bases; bases with no gene match: 6. This CDR3 spans 16 amino acids. Germline-derived CDR1 and CDR2 are MNHEY and SVGAGI. The CDR3 coding sequence is TGTGCCAGCAGTTTTTCTAGCGGGGGGGCCCACAATGAGCAGTTCTTC. This sequence encodes CASSFSSGGAHNEQFF.

The chain's CDR3 is CASSESREGTEAFF. The CDR3 nucleotides read TGCGCCAGCAGTGAGTCGAGGGAGGGCACTGAAGCTTTCTTT. V gene TRBV10-2 combines with J gene TRBJ1-1, with unresolved D. V lost 0 bases to trimming and J lost 4 bases, with 9 bases between them. The V gene's germline CDR1 is WSHSY and CDR2 SAAADI. This CDR3 contains 14 residues.

The CDR3 loop reads CASSLRGRGYGYTF. The DNA of the CDR3 is TGTGCCAGCAGTTTAAGAGGCAGGGGCTATGGCTACACCTTC. The V gene is TRBV6-5, the J gene TRBJ1-2; tentatively, D is TRBD1 (6 bases). This CDR3 spans 14 amino acids. Looked up from germline, CDR1 is MNHEY and CDR2 is SVGAGI. The V gene lost 4 bases and the J gene lost 4 bases, with 13 bases spanning the gap.

The sample holds one count of this clone. The chain carries TRBV15 and TRBJ1-5; 9 bases map to TRBD1. This CDR3 comprises 14 residues. V dropped 3 bases and J dropped 7; count of bases not matched to a gene: 4. CDR1 is LNHNV, CDR2 YYDKDF, per germline (reference sequence). The CDR3 here is CATSRRTGVQPQHF. CDR3 coding DNA: TGTGCCACCAGCAGGAGGACAGGGGTCCAGCCCCAGCATTTT.

V and J are TRBV28 and TRBJ1-4, with D uncertain. V was cut by 9 bases and J by 8 bases, with 13 bases left in between. Germline V gives CDR1 MDHEN, CDR2 SYDVKM. The length of the CDR3 is 12 residues. CDR3 in DNA: TGTGCCAGTCAGGTCGTGGGCGAAAAACTGTTTTTT. Translating gives CASQVVGEKLFF. Full variable domain (remainder filled in from reference TRBV28 and TRBJ1-4): DVKVTQSSRYLVKRTGEKVFLECVQDMDHENMFWYRQDPGLGLRLIYFSYDVKMKEKGDIPEGYSVSREKKERFSLILESASTNQTSMYLCASQVVGEKLFFGSGTQLSVL.